The present T cell receptor beta chain was sequenced within a study of blood T cell repertoires in COVID-19. Study context: COVID-19 samples collected from the United States, Italy and Spain covered acute and convalescent phases. T cells, B-cell-depleted T cells, or PBMCs provided the cDNA or gDNA that served as material.

Original analysis: The assay estimated nucleated cells by amplifying reference gene primers. TCRdb's copy holds only in-frame clones and misses some; the assay was immunoSEQ multiplex PCR. The V and J calls and clone size were taken over from that table, and D and trimming were inferred from the DNA. This table has about 390,000 clones, about 90% appearing once. This CDR3 comprises 15 residues. In germline, CDR1 is MNHEY, CDR2 SVGAGI. Trimming shortened V by 6 bases and J by 0 bases, and 13 bases separated the two germline ends. This TCR derives from a woman aged 55-69 years with COVID-19, enrolled during active disease. This chain connects TRBV6-5 to TRBJ2-3, with D perhaps TRBD2 (6 bases). The specimen sequenced was peripheral blood. In DNA form, the CDR3 reads TGTGCCAGCAGGGACGGGGGAGCCAGCACAGATACGCAGTATTTT. Translated, it gives CASRDGGASTDTQYF.